The T cell receptor (beta chain) under discussion was sequenced for a study of T-cell memory formation after mild COVID-19. This clonotype has more than one count but fewer than ten. V lost 2 bases to trimming and J lost 4 bases; unmatched junction nucleotides: 10. This CDR3 has 18 amino acids. Looked up from germline, CDR1 is KGHSH and CDR2 is LQKENI. One entry per CDR3 protein results from TCRdb running MiXCR on the 5' RACE reads. The sample shows around 310,000 distinct CDR3 sequences, less than 20% of them seen only once. Material for sequencing was PBMCs or a T cell subset sorted from them (not recorded which). This clonotype originated in a man in his late teens or twenties who had mild COVID-19 (a few samples of this study predate the infection). Cell type and time point are not known. The V gene is TRBV18, the J gene TRBJ2-1, with 11 positions matching TRBD2. The CDR3 region has the DNA TGTGCCAGCTCACCAAATCGGCATACTAGCGGGGGATACAATGAGCAGTTCTTC. Its protein product is CASSPNRHTSGGYNEQFF.